This is a list of T cell receptor beta chains from one sample in a study of cytomegalovirus exposure and HLA in healthy donors. The data were produced by immunoSEQ multiplex PCR, yet TCRdb's version contains in-frame clones alone and is incomplete. The data hold 130,000 to 150,000 clones, with over 70% observed a single time. The sequencing sample was made of PBMCs. The receptors were sampled from a woman aged 40 to 50 in good health and CMV-seropositive. The CDR3 runs from the conserved cysteine through the conserved F or W. D genes are given only for firm matches. The size field is filled for only some rows; it gives once, few, many or a size class.

D: TRBD1; size: -; V: TRBV6-5; J: TRBJ1-2; CDR3: CASNDPGTGGGYTF; DNA: TGTGCCAGCAACGATCCCGGGACAGGGGGGGGCTACACCTTC
D: TRBD2; size: -; V: TRBV7-9; J: TRBJ2-1; CDR3: CASSTSGAEQFF; DNA: TGTGCCAGCTCAACTAGCGGGGCTGAGCAGTTCTTC
D: -; size: -; V: TRBV19; J: TRBJ1-5; CDR3: CASSIPRQLSNQPQHF; DNA: TGTGCCAGTAGTATCCCCCGACAGCTTAGCAATCAGCCCCAGCATTTT
D: -; size: once; V: TRBV29-1; J: TRBJ1-1; CDR3: CSSLKTEAFF; DNA: TGCAGCTCACTGAAGACTGAAGCTTTCTTT
D: TRBD2; size: -; V: TRBV5-4; J: TRBJ2-3; CDR3: CASSWGGRGVSDTQYF; DNA: TGTGCCAGCAGCTGGGGTGGGCGGGGGGTATCAGATACGCAGTATTTT
D: -; size: -; V: TRBV7-9; J: TRBJ1-1; CDR3: CASSLQGQNTEAFF; DNA: TGTGCCAGCAGCCTCCAGGGGCAGAACACTGAAGCTTTCTTT
D: TRBD2; size: -; V: TRBV5-1; J: TRBJ2-5; CDR3: CASSLGGGRGQETQYF; DNA: TGCGCCAGCAGCTTGGGGGGGGGACGGGGTCAAGAGACCCAGTACTTC
D: TRBD2; size: -; V: TRBV15; J: TRBJ2-3; CDR3: CATSRERNLGGVTDTQYF; DNA: TGTGCCACCAGCAGAGAGCGGAACCTTGGGGGGGTCACAGATACGCAGTATTTT
D: TRBD1; size: -; V: TRBV28; J: TRBJ1-2; CDR3: CASRRTGVGFYTF; DNA: TGTGCCAGCAGAAGGACAGGGGTGGGATTCTACACCTTC
D: -; size: -; V: TRBV7-9; J: TRBJ2-1; CDR3: CASSLYLGNEQFF; DNA: TGTGCCAGCAGCTTATACCTAGGCAATGAGCAGTTCTTC
D: TRBD1; size: -; V: TRBV27; J: TRBJ2-6; CDR3: CASSSWTGGANVLTF; DNA: TGTGCCAGCAGTTCCTGGACAGGCGGGGCCAACGTCCTGACTTTC
D: TRBD2; size: -; V: TRBV2; J: TRBJ2-3; CDR3: CASRATSGGAADTQYF; DNA: TGTGCCAGCAGGGCTACTAGCGGGGGGGCGGCAGATACGCAGTATTTT
D: TRBD1; size: -; V: TRBV19; J: TRBJ1-1; CDR3: CASSTGQDDTEAFF; DNA: TGTGCCAGTAGTACGGGACAGGACGACACTGAAGCTTTCTTT
D: TRBD1; size: -; V: TRBV6-4; J: TRBJ1-1; CDR3: CASSQNRGRVEAFF; DNA: TGTGCCAGCAGTCAAAACAGGGGGCGCGTAGAAGCTTTCTTT
D: TRBD2; size: -; V: TRBV7-3; J: TRBJ2-1; CDR3: CASSLDIGRVDEQFF; DNA: TGTGCCAGCAGCTTAGACATCGGGAGGGTTGATGAGCAGTTCTTC
D: TRBD2; size: -; V: TRBV7-2; J: TRBJ2-5; CDR3: CASSLAERLAGGQETQYF; DNA: TGTGCCAGCAGCTTAGCTGAGCGACTAGCGGGGGGGCAAGAGACCCAGTACTTC
D: -; size: few; V: TRBV6-5; J: TRBJ1-3; CDR3: CASSYLNTIYF; DNA: TGTGCCAGCAGTTACCTAAACACCATATATTTT
D: TRBD2; size: -; V: TRBV27; J: TRBJ2-1; CDR3: CASKDSGGHNEQFF; DNA: TGTGCCAGTAAAGATAGCGGGGGACACAATGAGCAGTTCTTC
D: -; size: -; V: TRBV18; J: TRBJ1-2; CDR3: CASSPQGPAAINYGYTF; DNA: TGTGCCAGCTCACCACAGGGGCCCGCAGCCATTAACTATGGCTACACCTTC
D: TRBD1; size: -; V: TRBV18; J: TRBJ2-7; CDR3: CASSPRTGGSEQYF; DNA: TGTGCCAGCTCACCAAGGACAGGGGGCTCCGAGCAGTACTTC
D: -; size: few; V: TRBV11-3; J: TRBJ2-2; CDR3: CASSNDRNTGELFF; DNA: TGTGCCAGCAGCAACGACAGAAACACCGGGGAGCTGTTTTTT
D: TRBD2; size: -; V: TRBV7-2; J: TRBJ2-7; CDR3: CASSLTSSGSSYEQYF; DNA: TGTGCCAGCAGCCTAACCTCTAGCGGGAGCTCCTACGAGCAGTACTTC
D: -; size: -; V: TRBV5-6; J: TRBJ1-5; CDR3: CASSLSKGGTGQPQHF; DNA: TGTGCCAGCAGCTTATCGAAAGGGGGTACGGGTCAGCCCCAGCATTTT
D: -; size: few; V: TRBV1; J: TRBJ2-5; CDR3: CTSSQSDSKETQYF; DNA: TGCACCAGCAGCCAATCGGACAGTAAAGAGACCCAGTACTTC
D: TRBD1; size: -; V: TRBV19; J: TRBJ1-2; CDR3: CASSMITGGEWSYGYTF; DNA: TGTGCCAGTAGTATGATAACAGGGGGCGAATGGAGCTATGGCTACACCTTC
D: -; size: -; V: TRBV5-1; J: TRBJ2-6; CDR3: CASSWTAGLTSGANVLTF; DNA: TGCGCCAGCAGCTGGACAGCAGGACTGACCTCTGGGGCCAACGTCCTGACTTTC
D: TRBD2; size: -; V: TRBV28; J: TRBJ2-5; CDR3: CASSLALAGAETQYF; DNA: TGTGCCAGCAGTTTAGCGCTAGCGGGGGCAGAGACCCAGTACTTC
D: -; size: -; V: TRBV2; J: TRBJ2-7; CDR3: CASMPGSSYEQYF; DNA: TGTGCCAGCATGCCGGGGTCCTCCTACGAGCAGTACTTC
D: TRBD1; size: -; V: TRBV6-5; J: TRBJ1-6; CDR3: CASSRDRGYSPLHF; DNA: TGTGCCAGCAGTCGCGACAGGGGATATTCACCCCTCCACTTT
D: -; size: once; V: TRBV15; J: TRBJ1-1; CDR3: CATSRGGGGPKAFF; DNA: TGTGCCACCAGCAGAGGAGGAGGCGGCCCTAAAGCTTTCTTT
D: -; size: -; V: TRBV5-6; J: TRBJ1-5; CDR3: CASTVTGGSSNQPQHF; DNA: TGTGCCAGCACCGTAACGGGGGGATCGAGCAATCAGCCCCAGCATTTT
D: TRBD1; size: -; V: TRBV9; J: TRBJ2-1; CDR3: CASSVGGTGLNEQFF; DNA: TGTGCCAGCAGCGTAGGAGGGACAGGGCTCAATGAGCAGTTCTTC
D: -; size: -; V: TRBV25-1; J: TRBJ2-7; CDR3: CASSVVSSYEQYF; DNA: TGTGCCAGCAGTGTGGTGAGTTCCTACGAGCAGTACTTC
D: -; size: once; V: TRBV12-5; J: TRBJ2-5; CDR3: CASGLGRQETQYF; DNA: TGTGCTAGTGGTTTGGGGCGGCAAGAGACCCAGTACTTC
D: TRBD1; size: -; V: TRBV5-3; J: TRBJ2-7; CDR3: CARSDLTGTGGFREQYF; DNA: TGTGCCAGAAGTGACTTAACCGGGACAGGGGGGTTCCGCGAGCAGTACTTC
D: -; size: -; V: TRBV10-3; J: TRBJ1-1; CDR3: CAISDLDGGRAFF; DNA: TGTGCCATCAGTGACCTTGACGGGGGTCGGGCTTTCTTT
D: TRBD1; size: -; V: TRBV7-7; J: TRBJ2-7; CDR3: CASSLTGVMSEQYF; DNA: TGTGCCAGCAGCTTGACAGGGGTCATGAGCGAGCAGTACTTC
D: -; size: -; V: TRBV27; J: TRBJ1-6; CDR3: CASSFLGTSNSPLHF; DNA: TGTGCCAGCAGTTTTCTCGGGACTAGTAATTCACCCCTCCACTTT
D: -; size: -; V: TRBV2; J: TRBJ1-2; CDR3: CASSPSSGLNYGYTF; DNA: TGTGCCAGCAGCCCGAGTTCAGGTCTTAACTATGGCTACACCTTC
D: -; size: -; V: TRBV4-1; J: TRBJ1-2; CDR3: CASSQDSRQEGGYTF; DNA: TGCGCCAGCAGCCAAGATTCGCGACAAGAGGGCGGCTACACCTTC
D: -; size: -; V: TRBV20-1; J: TRBJ2-3; CDR3: CSASGGDTQYF; DNA: TGCAGTGCTAGTGGCGGGGATACGCAGTATTTT
D: -; size: -; V: TRBV9; J: TRBJ2-7; CDR3: CASSPTDYSYEQYF; DNA: TGTGCCAGCAGCCCCACGGACTACTCCTACGAGCAGTACTTC
D: TRBD2; size: -; V: TRBV5-4; J: TRBJ2-7; CDR3: CASSSKRGLTYEQYF; DNA: TGTGCCAGCAGCTCTAAGCGGGGCCTCACCTACGAGCAGTACTTC
D: TRBD1; size: -; V: TRBV2; J: TRBJ2-3; CDR3: CASKREATGGQQDTQYF; DNA: TGTGCCAGCAAAAGGGAAGCGACAGGGGGCCAGCAGGATACGCAGTATTTT
D: -; size: -; V: TRBV7-6; J: TRBJ2-7; CDR3: CASSLGDRLNYEQYF; DNA: TGTGCCAGCAGCTTAGGAGACAGGCTAAACTACGAGCAGTACTTC
D: TRBD1; size: once; V: TRBV10-3; J: TRBJ1-2; CDR3: CAISEPGTGNHYGYTF; DNA: TGTGCCATCAGTGAGCCAGGGACAGGAAACCACTATGGCTACACCTTC
D: -; size: few; V: TRBV10-1; J: TRBJ2-1; CDR3: CASATGSPVNEQFF; DNA: TGCGCCAGCGCAACAGGATCCCCGGTCAATGAGCAGTTCTTC
D: -; size: -; V: TRBV2; J: TRBJ2-3; CDR3: CASKNRDTSTDTQYF; DNA: TGTGCCAGCAAAAACCGGGACACCAGCACAGATACGCAGTATTTT
D: -; size: -; V: TRBV6-1; J: TRBJ2-2; CDR3: CASIAGWGGELFF; DNA: TGTGCCAGCATAGCAGGGTGGGGCGGGGAGCTGTTTTTT
D: TRBD1; size: -; V: TRBV5-1; J: TRBJ2-7; CDR3: CASSIGTEQGYEQYF; DNA: TGCGCCAGCAGCATTGGGACAGAACAAGGGTACGAGCAGTACTTC
D: -; size: -; V: TRBV10-3; J: TRBJ1-2; CDR3: CAISQQDNYGYTF; DNA: TGTGCCATCAGTCAACAGGACAACTATGGCTACACCTTC
D: -; size: -; V: TRBV18; J: TRBJ2-5; CDR3: CASSPSGLETQYF; DNA: TGTGCCAGCTCACCGTCAGGGTTAGAGACCCAGTACTTC
D: TRBD1; size: -; V: TRBV2; J: TRBJ1-1; CDR3: CASRLTGEKNTEAFF; DNA: TGTGCCAGCAGGCTTACAGGGGAAAAGAACACTGAAGCTTTCTTT
D: TRBD1; size: -; V: TRBV7-9; J: TRBJ1-5; CDR3: CASSAGQGVPKEPQHF; DNA: TGTGCCAGCAGCGCCGGACAGGGGGTCCCGAAGGAGCCCCAGCATTTT